This passage covers 25 T cell receptor beta chains from one sample sequenced in a study of persistence of HIV-infected CD4 T cells. The antigens of these receptors remain unknown. The libraries were made with immunoSEQ version 4 in survey mode. Only in-frame clones appear in the TCRdb table, and some are missing; sequencing was by immunoSEQ multiplex PCR. Seen here are some 30,000 clones, around 80% observed once, and the top ten hold 0.81%. Stimulation used 7.5 to 10 ug/mL lysate from CMV-infected fibroblasts. CD40L/CD69 double-negative CD45RO-high memory CD4+ T cells were collected. The source material was CD4+ T cells sorted from PBMCs after roughly 18-hour stimulation, sampled from a patient who received antiretroviral therapy. These receptors were collected from an adult woman with HIV who was CMV-seropositive.

This chain connects TRBV4-1 to TRBJ1-5; perhaps TRBD1 as D (6 bases). Trimming took 3 bases from V and 5 from J, leaving 17 bases between them. Germline CDR1 is MGHRA and CDR2 is YSYEKL. This CDR3 is 16 amino acids long. CDR3 protein: CASSHHREYGDQPQHF. DNA for the CDR3: TGCGCCAGCAGCCATCACAGGGAATACGGGGATCAGCCCCAGCATTTT.

This clone was seen only once. This sequence joins TRBV6-5 and TRBJ1-2; 7 bases match TRBD1. The CDR3 consists of 12 residues. After removal of 6 bases from V and 7 bases from J, the junction contained 5 bases not matched to a gene. Germline V gene sequence: CDR1 MNHEY, CDR2 SVGAGI. CDR3: CASRSTGVGYTF. The CDR3 region has the DNA TGTGCCAGCAGATCCACAGGGGTTGGCTACACCTTC.

The rearrangement links TRBV2 to TRBJ1-5, with D perhaps TRBD1 (5 bases). Germline V gene data show CDR1 as SNHLY and CDR2 as FYNNEI. The V gene lost 1 base and the J gene lost 7 bases, with 11 bases spanning the gap. The CDR3 is 14 residues long. CDR3 amino acids: CASSEDRGWQPQHF. CDR3 DNA: TGTGCCAGCAGTGAAGATAGGGGTTGGCAGCCCCAGCATTTT.

The chain couples TRBV2 to TRBJ2-5, with a weak D call TRBD2 (5 bases). Trimming pared 5 bases from V and 5 bases from J, leaving 15 bases between. Germline V CDR1 and CDR2: SNHLY, FYNNEI. This CDR3 contains 14 residues. In DNA form, the CDR3 reads TGTGCCAGCAGTAGAGTGTCGGGGTACGAGACCCAGTACTTC. It translates to CASSRVSGYETQYF.

The J gene is TRBJ2-3, the V gene TRBV5-1, with a tentative D call TRBD2 (5 bases). The CDR3 contains 15 residues. CDR1 and CDR2 from the germline V gene are SGHRS and YFSETQ. V was trimmed by 0 bases and J by 2 bases, leaving 10 bases between them. CDR3 bases: TGCGCCAGCAGCTTGGAAAGCGGATCCACAGATACGCAGTATTTT. It yields the protein CASSLESGSTDTQYF.

This clone was observed a single time. The V gene is TRBV7-8, the J gene TRBJ2-1, with TRBD2 as a possible D gene (5 bases). With 2 bases removed from V and 3 bases from J, the gap between germline ends came to 14 bases. Looked up from germline, CDR1 is SGHVS and CDR2 is FQNEAQ. The CDR3 runs to 16 residues. The CDR3 DNA reads TGTGCCAGCAGCTTATTACCTAGCCAAGGCTACAATGAGCAGTTCTTC. This codes for CASSLLPSQGYNEQFF.

The chain carries TRBV18 and TRBJ1-4; D remains ambiguous. The CDR3 spans 13 residues. V lost 10 bases and J 0 bases, leaving 9 bases between the germline ends. CDR1 is KGHSH, CDR2 LQKENI, per germline. CDR3 sequence (DNA): TGTGCCACCCGATCCGCAACTAATGAAAAACTGTTTTTT. Translated: CATRSATNEKLFF.

The CDR3 spells CASSQDQGLSNQPQHF. The CDR3 bases are TGTGCCAGCAGCCAAGATCAGGGGCTCAGCAATCAGCCCCAGCATTTT. The rearrangement links TRBV3-1 (or the pseudogene TRBV3-2) to TRBJ1-5, with D possibly being TRBD1 (6 bases). The CDR3 runs 16 residues. CDR1 and CDR2 (germline): LGHDT, YNNKEL (reference sequence). Trimming left V 0 bases short and J 1 base short, with 10 bases between.

The table lists this clone with a few counts. The chain has TRBV5-1 and TRBJ1-5; tentatively, D is TRBD1 (6 bases). From germline, CDR1 is SGHRS and CDR2 YFSETQ. The V end lost 0 bases, the J end lost 5 bases, and 12 bases lay between the germline ends. The CDR3 covers 15 residues. The CDR3 DNA reads as TGCGCCAGCAGCTTGGAGGGGGGTCGAGATCAGCCCCAGCATTTT. Translated, it gives CASSLEGGRDQPQHF. The complete variable domain, with remaining parts taken from reference TRBV5-1 and TRBJ1-5, reads KAGVTQTPRYLIKTRGQQVTLSCSPISGHRSVSWYQQTPGQGLQFLFEYFSETQRNKGNFPGRFSGRQFSNSRSEMNVSTLELGDSALYLCASSLEGGRDQPQHFGDGTRLSIL.

The chain links TRBV12-5 to TRBJ1-2, with a weak D call TRBD1 (5 bases). The CDR3 totals 15 residues. The V gene lost 10 bases and the J gene lost 7 bases, with 25 bases spanning the gap. Germline CDR1 reads LGHNT; CDR2 reads FRNRAP. As DNA, the CDR3 is TGTGCTACGAGCCCCTCCCTTGGCAGGGCCGGTGGCTACACCTTC. This translates into CATSPSLGRAGGYTF. Filled out from reference TRBV12-5 and TRBJ1-2, the complete variable domain reads DARVTQTPRHKVTEMGQEVTMRCQPILGHNTVFWYRQTMMQGLELLAYFRNRAPLDDSGMPKDRFSAEMPDATLATLKIQPSEPRDSAVYFCATSPSLGRAGGYTFGSGTRLTVV.

V usage is TRBV3-1 (or the pseudogene TRBV3-2) and J usage is TRBJ1-4; D is undetermined. Germline CDR1 LGHDT, CDR2 YNNKEL (reference sequence). The CDR3 runs to 14 residues. Deletions cut 4 bases from V and 6 bases from J, with 12 bases between. CDR3: CASSLTGKYEKLFF. In DNA form, the CDR3 reads TGTGCCAGCAGCCTCACCGGGAAGTATGAAAAACTGTTTTTT.

The J gene is TRBJ1-5, the V gene TRBV27; 8 nucleotides match TRBD1. The germline gives CDR1 MNHEY, CDR2 SMNVEV (reference sequence). The CDR3 totals 15 residues. Germline trimming cut 5 bases from V and 7 bases from J; bases unmatched to any gene: 10. CDR3 loop: CASSKRQGRVQPQHF. CDR3 nucleotide sequence: TGTGCCAGCAGTAAACGACAGGGGAGGGTCCAGCCCCAGCATTTT.

The rearrangement links TRBV5-1 to TRBJ1-2, with D possibly matching TRBD1 (6 bases). The ends were cut back, 2 bases at V and 1 base at J, with 12 bases in the middle. The V gene's germline CDR1 is SGHRS and CDR2 YFSETQ. This CDR3 comprises 15 residues. CDR3 sequence: CASSLTGTSNYGYTF. CDR3 DNA sequence: TGCGCCAGCAGCTTAACAGGGACGAGTAACTATGGCTACACCTTC.

This clone was counted only a few times. In nucleotides, the CDR3 is TGTGCCTGGGGGCCTAAGGGGGTAGCGGGGCAAGAGACCCAGTACTTC. Protein sequence: CAWGPKGVAGQETQYF. The chain uses TRBV30 and TRBJ2-5; TRBD2 matches at 8 bases. The CDR3 has 16 residues. Losses at the gene ends were 5 bases for V and 2 bases for J; bases not matched to a gene: 13. Per the germline V gene, CDR1 is GTSNPN and CDR2 is SVGIG (reference sequence).

In its sample, this clone was seen once. The rearrangement links TRBV24-1 to TRBJ2-1; D tentatively reads TRBD1 or TRBD2 (5 bases each). V was shortened by 7 bases and J by 5 bases, with 11 bases between the two germline ends. Germline V lookup: CDR1 KGHDR, CDR2 SFDVKD. This CDR3 is built from 13 residues. The CDR3 bases are TGTGCCACCAGCGGGACGAAACACAATGAGCAGTTCTTC. Encoded protein: CATSGTKHNEQFF.

This clone has a handful of counts. This sequence joins TRBV6-5 and TRBJ1-3; no firm D call. V lost 8 bases and J lost 1, with 3 bases in between. Germline V gives CDR1 MNHEY, CDR2 SVGAGI. CDR3 length: 11 residues. Here the CDR3 reads CASLSGNTIYF. DNA for the CDR3: TGTGCCAGCCTGTCTGGAAACACCATATATTTT.

The V call is TRBV11-2, the J call TRBJ2-5; 7 bases are a match to TRBD2. Germline CDR1 and CDR2: SGHAT and FQNNGV. This CDR3 contains 16 residues. Trimming took 5 bases from V and 1 from J; bases not matched to a gene: 10. Written as DNA, the CDR3 is TGTGCCAGCAGCCTAGGGGCTAGCGGAACCCAAGAGACCCAGTACTTC. The encoded protein is CASSLGASGTQETQYF.

Remarks on this clone: Germline and junction disagree at one end, which may indicate a read error. This chain uses TRBV30 with TRBJ1-1; D ambiguous. The CDR3 is 12 residues long. CDR1 is GTSNPN and CDR2 is SVGIG in the germline V gene (reference sequence). The CDR3 DNA reads as TGCAGTTCCGTCCGCCCAGGTTCGGAAGCTTTCTTT. The encoded protein is CSSVRPGSEAFF.

V is TRBV2 and J is TRBJ1-2; 9 positions agree with TRBD1. V gave up 4 bases and J gave up 4 bases; unmatched junction bases: 13. The CDR3 sequence is 17 residues long. Germline V gives CDR1 SNHLY, CDR2 FYNNEI. The CDR3 region has the DNA TGTGCCAGCAGTGCGCGAACAGGGGGCAACTCTTTCTATGGCTACACCTTC. Translation gives CASSARTGGNSFYGYTF.

Worth noting for this clone: Other DNA sequences in the sample encode the same CDR3. This CDR3 reads CASSVQGGGTEAFF. CDR3 sequence (DNA): TGTGCCAGCAGCGTACAGGGGGGGGGCACTGAAGCTTTCTTT. The chain carries TRBV9 and TRBJ1-1; 7 bases match TRBD1. Per the germline V gene, CDR1 is SGDLS and CDR2 is YYNGEE. J lost 4 bases, V lost 1 base, and 4 bases had no gene match. The CDR3 runs to 14 residues.

V and J are TRBV2 and TRBJ1-4, with a weak D call TRBD1 (5 bases). The CDR3 covers 13 residues. V was trimmed by 4 bases and J by 7 bases, leaving 10 bases between them. Per the germline V gene, CDR1 is SNHLY and CDR2 is FYNNEI. Here the CDR3 reads CASSVRGFEKLFF. CDR3 coding DNA: TGTGCCAGCAGTGTAAGGGGTTTTGAAAAACTGTTTTTT.

The chain is built from TRBV19 and TRBJ1-5; 7 bases agree with TRBD1. Germline-derived CDR1 and CDR2 are LNHDA and SQIVND (reference sequence). With V trimmed by 5 bases and J by 5 bases, 6 bases remained unmatched. This CDR3 spans 14 amino acids. CDR3 coding DNA: TGTGCCAGTAGTGGCAGGGGGTACGATCAGCCCCAGCATTTT. This sequence encodes CASSGRGYDQPQHF.

The chain joins TRBV30 to TRBJ1-1; no firm D call. Germline assignment: CDR1 GTSNPN and CDR2 SVGIG (reference sequence). V was cut by 6 bases and J by 1 base, with 9 bases left in between. The CDR3 runs to 12 residues. CDR3 amino acids: CACRSGNTEAFF. The CDR3 coding sequence is TGTGCCTGCCGATCTGGGAACACTGAAGCTTTCTTT.

The chain uses TRBV7-9 and TRBJ1-2; the match to TRBD1 covers 8 bases. The CDR3 contains 14 residues. The ends lost 5 bases at V and 5 bases at J; junction bases unmatched: 7. The germline gives CDR1 SEHNR, CDR2 FQNEAQ (reference sequence). The CDR3, as DNA: TGTGCCAGCAGCGCCTCGGGGACAGGATATGGCTACACCTTC. Its protein product is CASSASGTGYGYTF.

V usage is TRBV5-6 and J usage is TRBJ2-7, with unresolved D. CDR1 is SGHDT and CDR2 is YYEEEE in the germline V gene. Trimming removed 4 bases from V and 7 bases from J, with 18 bases in between. The CDR3 consists of 14 residues. CDR3 amino acids: CASSPVGRPQEQYF. CDR3 nucleotides: TGTGCCAGCAGCCCGGTAGGCAGGCCCCAGGAGCAGTACTTC.